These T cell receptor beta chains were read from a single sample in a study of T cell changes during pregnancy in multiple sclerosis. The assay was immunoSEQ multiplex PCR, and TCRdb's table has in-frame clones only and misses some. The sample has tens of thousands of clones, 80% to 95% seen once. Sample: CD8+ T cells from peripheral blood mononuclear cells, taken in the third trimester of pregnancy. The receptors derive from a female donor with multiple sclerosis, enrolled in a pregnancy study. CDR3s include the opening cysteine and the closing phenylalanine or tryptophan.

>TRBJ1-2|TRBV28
CASSPDRGPDYGYTF
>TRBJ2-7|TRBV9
CASSVSGFGGYYEQYF
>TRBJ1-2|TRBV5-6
CASSLTGNSNYGYTF
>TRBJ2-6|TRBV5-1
CASSIAGATSGANVLTF
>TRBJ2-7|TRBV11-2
CASRGQANPYEQYF
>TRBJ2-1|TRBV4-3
CASSQGSRTSGLVSEQFF
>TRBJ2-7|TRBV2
CASSEGGLSSYEQYF
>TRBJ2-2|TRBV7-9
CASSLVPGQGETGELFF
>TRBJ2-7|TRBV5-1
CASSLWTSGNEQYF
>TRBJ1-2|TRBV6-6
CASSTGMTGNYGYTF
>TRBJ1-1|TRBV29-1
CSVDRGIPEAFF
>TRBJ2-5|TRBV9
CASSVTRTSGEETQYF
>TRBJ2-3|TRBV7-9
CASSSPGLAGENTDTQYF
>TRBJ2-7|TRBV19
CASSQELDPYEQYF
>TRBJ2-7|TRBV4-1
CASSQEPAVAAPYEQYF
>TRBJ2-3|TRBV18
CASSLEREKPDTQYF
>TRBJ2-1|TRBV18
CASSPPGSGSSYNEQFF
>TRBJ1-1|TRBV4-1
CASSDNNENTEAFF
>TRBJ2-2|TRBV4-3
CASSQDGDTGELFF
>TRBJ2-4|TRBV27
CARSRNAEVAKNIQYF
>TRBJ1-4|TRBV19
CASSMGSRVGEKLFF
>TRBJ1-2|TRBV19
CASSIREGTRGYTF